The clone carrying this T cell receptor beta chain appeared once. This sample was taken from a study of PD-1 blockade in mismatch repair-deficient tumors. This CDR3 region has 15 residues. Deletions cut 1 base from V and 10 bases from J, with 17 bases between. The germline CDR1 and CDR2 sequences are SGHAT and FQNNGV. The data were produced by immunoSEQ multiplex PCR, yet TCRdb's version contains in-frame clones alone and is incomplete. The sample has roughly 130,000 clones; about nine tenths are singletons. This specimen was peripheral blood, taken just under 74 weeks after starting pembrolizumab. This chain connects TRBV11-2 to TRBJ2-1; weak D call: TRBD2 (6 bases). This receptor was taken from an adult with mismatch repair-deficient cancer. The CDR3 bases are TGTGCCAGCAGCTTAGTGGGACTTACTCCTCCGGAGCAGTTCTTC. Its protein product is CASSLVGLTPPEQFF. Full variable domain (remainder filled in from reference TRBV11-2 and TRBJ2-1): EAGVAQSPRYKIIEKRQSVAFWCNPISGHATLYWYQQILGQGPKLLIQFQNNGVVDDSQLPKDRFSAERLKGVDSTLKIQPAKLEDSAVYLCASSLVGLTPPEQFFGPGTRLTVL.